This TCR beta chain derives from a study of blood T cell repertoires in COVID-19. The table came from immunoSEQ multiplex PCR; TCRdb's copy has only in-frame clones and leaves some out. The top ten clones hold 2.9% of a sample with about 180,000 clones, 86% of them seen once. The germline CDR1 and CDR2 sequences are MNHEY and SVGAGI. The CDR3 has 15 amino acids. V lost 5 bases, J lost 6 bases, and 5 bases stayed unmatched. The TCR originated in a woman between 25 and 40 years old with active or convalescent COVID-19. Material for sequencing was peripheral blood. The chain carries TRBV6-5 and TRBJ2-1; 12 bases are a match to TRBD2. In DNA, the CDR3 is TGTGCCAGCAGTAAACTAGCGGGAGGACGCAATGAGCAGTTCTTC. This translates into CASSKLAGGRNEQFF.